Following are 11 T cell receptor beta chains from one sample sequenced in a study of control samples from healthy donors and cancer patients. The table came from immunoSEQ multiplex PCR; TCRdb's copy has only in-frame clones and leaves some out. The sample has about 100,000 clones, around 88% seen once. The sequenced sample consisted of blood. Receptors were obtained from a man aged 30 to 39 in good health.

As DNA, the CDR3 is TGTGCCAGCAGCCCCGGTAAGGGGACAGATACGCAGTATTTT. Its protein product is CASSPGKGTDTQYF. The chain employs TRBV11-3 and TRBJ2-3; maybe TRBD1 (5 bases). V was clipped by 5 bases and J by 3 bases, with 12 bases between them. CDR3 length: 14 amino acids. Germline V gene sequence: CDR1 SGHNT, CDR2 YENEEA. Combining the CDR3 with reference TRBV11-3 and TRBJ2-3 gives the whole variable domain EAGVVQSPRYKIIEKKQPVAFWCNPISGHNTLYWYLQNLGQGPELLIRYENEEAVDDSQLPKDRFSAERLKGVDSTLKIQPAELGDSAVYLCASSPGKGTDTQYFGPGTRLTVL.

This clone was recorded a few times. This chain uses TRBV19 with TRBJ2-1; 9 bases map to TRBD2. Looked up from germline, CDR1 is LNHDA and CDR2 is SQIVND (reference sequence). The V and J ends lost 6 bases and 3 bases, in that order; junction bases with no gene match: 9. This CDR3 region has 16 residues. The CDR3 nucleotides are TGTGCCAGTAGGGGTAGGACTAGCGACAACTACAATGAGCAGTTCTTC. Translating it yields CASRGRTSDNYNEQFF. The full variable domain, completed using reference TRBV19 and TRBJ2-1, is DGGITQSPKYLFRKEGQNVTLSCEQNLNHDAMYWYRQDPGQGLRLIYYSQIVNDFQKGDIAEGYSVSREKKESFPLTVTSAQKNPTAFYLCASRGRTSDNYNEQFFGPGTRLTVL.

The V gene is TRBV28, the J gene TRBJ2-3; the D gene could be TRBD1 or TRBD2 (5 bases each). With 6 bases removed from V and 4 bases from J, the gap between germline ends came to 14 bases. The CDR3 runs 14 residues. Germline V gene data show CDR1 as MDHEN and CDR2 as SYDVKM. The CDR3 DNA reads TGTGCCAGCAGACCAAGAGGGACCCCAGATACGCAGTATTTT. Its translation: CASRPRGTPDTQYF.

J is TRBJ1-2 and V is TRBV7-9; 8 bases agree with TRBD1. The V and J ends lost 5 bases and 7 bases, in that order; junction bases with no gene match: 6. Germline V gene sequence: CDR1 SEHNR, CDR2 FQNEAQ (reference sequence). The CDR3 is 13 residues long. DNA of the CDR3: TGTGCCAGCAGCCCCACAGGGGGGACTGGCTACACCTTC. Protein: CASSPTGGTGYTF.

The V and J genes are TRBV27 and TRBJ1-5; 9 nucleotides line up with TRBD1. Germline CDR1 and CDR2: MNHEY and SMNVEV (reference sequence). J lost 6 bases, V lost 6 bases, and 12 bases had no gene match. The CDR3 runs 16 residues. The CDR3 region is CASRQIGDREFQPQHF. CDR3 bases: TGTGCCAGCAGACAGATTGGGGACAGGGAATTTCAGCCCCAGCATTTT.

The rearrangement links TRBV11-1 to TRBJ1-3; D unclear. In germline, CDR1 is SGHAT, CDR2 FQDESV (reference sequence). CDR3 length: 15 amino acids. V was cut by 5 bases and J by 4 bases, with 15 bases left in between. The CDR3 DNA reads as TGTGCCAGCAGCCCCAATGGCATCGCCGGAAACACCATATATTTT. As protein: CASSPNGIAGNTIYF.

The genes are TRBV6-5 and TRBJ2-7; TRBD2 matches 7 bases. V was pared by 0 bases and J by 2 bases, with 7 bases of the junction left unmatched. CDR3 length equals 16 residues. Looked up from germline, CDR1 is MNHEY and CDR2 is SVGAGI. CDR3 protein: CASSYSRGLPTYEQYF. The DNA for the CDR3 is TGTGCCAGCAGTTACTCGAGGGGACTACCGACCTACGAGCAGTACTTC.

The chain joins TRBV7-2 to TRBJ1-1; 8 bases fit TRBD1. Germline CDR1 reads SGHTA; CDR2 reads FQGNSA. The J segment lost 0 bases and the V segment lost 4 bases, leaving 1 base of the junction unmatched. This CDR3 comprises 14 residues. CDR3 sequence (DNA): TGTGCCAGCAGCTCGGGACAGGTGAACACTGAAGCTTTCTTT. As protein: CASSSGQVNTEAFF.

The J gene is TRBJ2-7, the V gene TRBV27; D gene uncertain. Germline values: CDR1 MNHEY, CDR2 SMNVEV (reference sequence). The CDR3 has 13 residues. Between the trimmed V and J ends, which lost 2 bases and 1 base, there was a span of 6 bases. Here the CDR3 reads CASSLKVSYEQYF. The CDR3 region has the DNA TGTGCCAGCAGTTTAAAGGTTTCCTACGAGCAGTACTTC.

The V gene is TRBV2, the J gene TRBJ1-5; the match to TRBD1 covers 8 bases. The CDR3 is 15 amino acids. V was pared by 6 bases and J by 7 bases, with 11 bases of the junction left unmatched. Germline lookup yields CDR1 SNHLY and CDR2 FYNNEI. The CDR3 DNA reads as TGTGCCAGCAGAACTGGACAGGGAGGAGAACAGCCCCAGCATTTT. Protein: CASRTGQGGEQPQHF.

V and J are TRBV7-9 and TRBJ2-1; 7 bases line up with TRBD2. This CDR3 comprises 14 residues. Germline V lookup: CDR1 SEHNR, CDR2 FQNEAQ (reference sequence). The V gene end was trimmed by 4 bases and the J gene end by 8 bases; junction bases not matched to a gene: 8. Here the CDR3 reads CASSSKTSWDEQFF. CDR3 in DNA: TGTGCCAGCAGCTCCAAGACTAGCTGGGATGAGCAGTTCTTC.